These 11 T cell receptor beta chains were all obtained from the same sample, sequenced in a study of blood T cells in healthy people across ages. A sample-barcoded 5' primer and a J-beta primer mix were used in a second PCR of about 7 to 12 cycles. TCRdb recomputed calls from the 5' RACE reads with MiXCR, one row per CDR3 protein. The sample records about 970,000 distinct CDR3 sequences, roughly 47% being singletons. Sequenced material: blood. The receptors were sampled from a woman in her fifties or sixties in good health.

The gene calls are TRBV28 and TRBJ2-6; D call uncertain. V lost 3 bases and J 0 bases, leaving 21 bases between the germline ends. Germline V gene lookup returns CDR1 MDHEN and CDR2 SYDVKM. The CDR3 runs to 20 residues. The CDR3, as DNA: TGTGCCAGCAGTTTTTTTTTCGAGCACAGCAGTATCTCTGGGGCCAACGTCCTGACTTTC. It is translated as CASSFFFEHSSISGANVLTF. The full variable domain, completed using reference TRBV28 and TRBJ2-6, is DVKVTQSSRYLVKRTGEKVFLECVQDMDHENMFWYRQDPGLGLRLIYFSYDVKMKEKGDIPEGYSVSREKKERFSLILESASTNQTSMYLCASSFFFEHSSISGANVLTFGAGSRLTVL.

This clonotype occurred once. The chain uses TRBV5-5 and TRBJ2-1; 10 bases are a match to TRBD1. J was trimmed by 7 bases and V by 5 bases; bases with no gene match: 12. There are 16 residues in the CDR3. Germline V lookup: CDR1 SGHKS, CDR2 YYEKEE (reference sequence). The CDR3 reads CASRTGTGVLGNEQFF. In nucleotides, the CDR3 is TGTGCCAGCAGGACCGGGACAGGGGTTTTGGGGAATGAGCAGTTCTTC.

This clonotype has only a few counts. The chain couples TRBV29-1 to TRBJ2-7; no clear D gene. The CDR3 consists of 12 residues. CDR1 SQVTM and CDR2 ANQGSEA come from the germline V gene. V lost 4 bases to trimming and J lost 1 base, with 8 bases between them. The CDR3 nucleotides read TGCAGCGTTGCTCCAGAATCCTACGAGCAGTACTTC. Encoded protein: CSVAPESYEQYF.

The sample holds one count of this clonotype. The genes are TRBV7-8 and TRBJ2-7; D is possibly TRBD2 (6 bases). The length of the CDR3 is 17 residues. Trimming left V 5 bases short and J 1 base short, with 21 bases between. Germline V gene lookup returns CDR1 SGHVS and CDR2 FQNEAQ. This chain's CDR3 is CASSPYGGTVLSYEQYF. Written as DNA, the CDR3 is TGTGCCAGCAGCCCCTATGGCGGGACTGTTCTTTCCTACGAGCAGTACTTC.

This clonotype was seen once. The CDR3 DNA reads as TGCGCCAGCAGCTTGGGCGAGGGACTTCCCACAGATACGCAGTATTTT. Translating it yields CASSLGEGLPTDTQYF. The chain employs TRBV5-1 and TRBJ2-3; D is possibly TRBD2 (6 bases). The CDR3 is 16 residues long. V was trimmed by 0 bases and J by 2 bases, leaving 13 bases between them. Germline V gene data show CDR1 as SGHRS and CDR2 as YFSETQ.

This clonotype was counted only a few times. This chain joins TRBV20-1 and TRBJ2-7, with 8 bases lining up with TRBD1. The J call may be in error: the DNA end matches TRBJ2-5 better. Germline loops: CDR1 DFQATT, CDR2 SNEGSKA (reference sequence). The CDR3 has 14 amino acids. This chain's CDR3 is CSALGGQGIGTQYF. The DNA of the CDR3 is TGCAGTGCTTTGGGAGGACAGGGCATCGGGACCCAGTACTTC.

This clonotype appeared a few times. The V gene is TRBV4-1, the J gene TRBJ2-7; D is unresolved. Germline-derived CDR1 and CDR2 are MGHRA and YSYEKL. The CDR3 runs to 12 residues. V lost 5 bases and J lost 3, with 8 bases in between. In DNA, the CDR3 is TGCGCCAGCAGCGAAGTAGGCTACGAGCAGTACTTC. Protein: CASSEVGYEQYF.

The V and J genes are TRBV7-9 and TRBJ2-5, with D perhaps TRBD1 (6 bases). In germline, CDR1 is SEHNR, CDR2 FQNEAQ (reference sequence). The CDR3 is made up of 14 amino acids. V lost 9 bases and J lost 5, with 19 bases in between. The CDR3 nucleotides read TGTGCCAGTCTCCGGGACACCGACCCCGAGACCCAGTACTTC. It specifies CASLRDTDPETQYF.

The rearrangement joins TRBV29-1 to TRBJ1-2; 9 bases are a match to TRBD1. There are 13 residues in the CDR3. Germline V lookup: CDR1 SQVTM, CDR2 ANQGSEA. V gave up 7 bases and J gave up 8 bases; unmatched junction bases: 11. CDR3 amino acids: CSGLPTGGEGYTF. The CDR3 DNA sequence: TGCAGCGGCTTACCCACAGGGGGCGAAGGCTACACCTTC. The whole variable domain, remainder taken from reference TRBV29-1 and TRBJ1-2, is SAVISQKPSRDICQRGTSLTIQCQVDSQVTMMFWYRQQPGQSLTLIATANQGSEATYESGFVIDKFPISRPNLTFSTLTVSNMSPEDSSIYLCSGLPTGGEGYTFGSGTRLTVV.

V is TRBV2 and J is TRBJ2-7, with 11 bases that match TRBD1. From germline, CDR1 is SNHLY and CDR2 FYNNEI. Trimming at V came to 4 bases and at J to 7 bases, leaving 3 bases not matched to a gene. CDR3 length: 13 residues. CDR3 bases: TGTGCCAGCAGTGGGACAGGGGGCAATGAGCAGTACTTC. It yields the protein CASSGTGGNEQYF. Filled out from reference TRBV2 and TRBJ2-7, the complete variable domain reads EPEVTQTPSHQVTQMGQEVILRCVPISNHLYFYWYRQILGQKVEFLVSFYNNEISEKSEIFDDQFSVERPDGSNFTLKIRSTKLEDSAMYFCASSGTGGNEQYFGPGTRLTVT.

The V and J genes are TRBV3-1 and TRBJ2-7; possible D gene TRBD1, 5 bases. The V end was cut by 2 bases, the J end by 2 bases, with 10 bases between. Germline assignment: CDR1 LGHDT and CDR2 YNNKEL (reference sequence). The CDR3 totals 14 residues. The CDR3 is CASSQLSGTYEQYF. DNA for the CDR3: TGTGCCAGCAGCCAACTTTCAGGGACCTACGAGCAGTACTTC.